The next 31 T cell receptor beta chains were all read from a single sample in a study of T cell repertoires in cytomegalovirus infection. Each CDR3 protein is one row after TCRdb ran MiXCR on the reads. The table has around 430,000 distinct CDR3 sequences, about 39% seen once; the top ten hold 43%. These receptors lack a known antigen. The starting material was cultured PBMCs, obtained from culture after CMV antigen stimulation. These receptors all stem from a human donor in good health (CMV status not recorded). Some clones in this sample may be carry-over from other donors' samples.

V usage is TRBV20-1 and J usage is TRBJ1-3; D is uncertain. The CDR3 loop spans 13 amino acids. With 6 bases removed from V and 4 bases from J, the gap between germline ends came to 13 bases. Germline V gene data show CDR1 as DFQATT and CDR2 as SNEGSKA (reference sequence). CDR3 in DNA: TGCAGTGCAACCTACACAGCGGGAAACACCATATATTTT. Translated: CSATYTAGNTIYF.

The chain is built from TRBV19 and TRBJ2-3, with a tentative D call TRBD1 (5 bases). Deletions cut 5 bases from V and 5 bases from J, with 14 bases between. Germline V gene lookup returns CDR1 LNHDA and CDR2 SQIVND (reference sequence). This CDR3 region has 14 residues. The CDR3 reads CASSPLGQGDTQYF. CDR3 in DNA: TGTGCCAGTAGTCCCCTGGGCCAGGGAGATACGCAGTATTTT. The variable domain in full, completed from reference TRBV19 and TRBJ2-3, reads DGGITQSPKYLFRKEGQNVTLSCEQNLNHDAMYWYRQDPGQGLRLIYYSQIVNDFQKGDIAEGYSVSREKKESFPLTVTSAQKNPTAFYLCASSPLGQGDTQYFGPGTRLTVL.

The gene calls are TRBV6-5 and TRBJ1-5; D not resolved. Germline assignment: CDR1 MNHEY and CDR2 SVGAGI. The CDR3 runs to 13 residues. With 5 bases removed from V and 6 bases from J, the gap between germline ends came to 11 bases. CDR3 protein: CASSVESGQPQHF. In nucleotides, the CDR3 is TGTGCCAGCAGTGTTGAGTCGGGTCAGCCCCAGCATTTT.

Here the CDR3 DNA reads TGTGCCAGCAGCTTGGGCACCGGGACAGGGTTCCCCCATGAGCAGTTCTTC. Amino acids: CASSLGTGTGFPHEQFF. The chain uses TRBV5-6 and TRBJ2-1; TRBD1 agrees at 9 bases. This CDR3 spans 17 amino acids. V lost 0 bases to trimming and J lost 8 bases; unmatched junction nucleotides: 12. Germline V gene lookup returns CDR1 SGHDT and CDR2 YYEEEE.

The chain carries TRBV7-2 and TRBJ2-1; 7 bases map to TRBD1. In germline, CDR1 is SGHTA, CDR2 FQGNSA. The length of the CDR3 is 15 residues. V lost 1 base to trimming and J lost 3 bases; unmatched junction nucleotides: 3. DNA of the CDR3: TGTGCCAGCAGCTTAGTGGGACAGAACTACAATGAGCAGTTCTTC. Amino acid sequence: CASSLVGQNYNEQFF.

The chain has TRBV7-9 and TRBJ2-5, with 14 bases aligning to TRBD2. The CDR3 extends over 15 amino acids. With 4 bases clipped from V and 6 bases from J, the junction kept 4 bases outside the gene matches. Germline V CDR1 and CDR2: SEHNR, FQNEAQ (reference sequence). The CDR3: CASSSTSGRVQTQYF. Here the CDR3 DNA reads TGTGCCAGCAGCTCGACTAGCGGGAGGGTACAGACCCAGTACTTC.

The V and J genes are TRBV11-2 and TRBJ1-1, with D hard to call. CDR3 length: 16 residues. Per germline, CDR1 SGHAT and CDR2 FQNNGV. Between the trimmed V and J ends, which lost 5 bases and 2 bases, there was a span of 18 bases. As DNA, the CDR3 is TGTGCCAGCAGCCCCAGTGTGGGCCCCAGAAACACTGAAGCTTTCTTT. The encoded protein is CASSPSVGPRNTEAFF.

The chain couples TRBV7-2 to TRBJ2-5; 13 bases fit TRBD2. With 5 bases clipped from V and 5 bases from J, the junction kept 5 bases outside the gene matches. The germline gives CDR1 SGHTA, CDR2 FQGNSA. This CDR3 spans 15 amino acids. The CDR3 coding sequence is TGTGCCAGCAGCGTGACTAGCGGGGGGCGCGAGACCCAGTACTTC. Protein sequence: CASSVTSGGRETQYF.

The chain carries TRBV2 and TRBJ1-2, with TRBD1 matching 9 bases. Germline loops: CDR1 SNHLY, CDR2 FYNNEI. The V segment lost 3 bases and the J segment 3 bases; nucleotides outside the gene matches: 8. The CDR3 consists of 16 residues. Written as DNA, the CDR3 is TGTGCCAGCAGTGAGGGACAGGGAGGGTTAGACTATGGCTACACCTTC. The encoded protein is CASSEGQGGLDYGYTF.

This chain links TRBV6-5 with TRBJ2-7; 7 nucleotides line up with TRBD2. V dropped 4 bases and J dropped 4; count of bases not matched to a gene: 10. CDR1 MNHEY and CDR2 SVGAGI come from the germline V gene. The CDR3 extends over 15 amino acids. The DNA of the CDR3 is TGTGCCAGCAGTTGGCCCGGGAGGAGCAAATACGAGCAGTACTTC. Its protein product is CASSWPGRSKYEQYF.

The rearrangement uses TRBV7-2 and TRBJ1-2, with 8 nucleotides matching TRBD1. After removal of 1 base from V and 8 bases from J, the junction contained 6 bases not matched to a gene. Germline loops: CDR1 SGHTA, CDR2 FQGNSA. This CDR3 contains 14 residues. Here the CDR3 DNA reads TGTGCCAGCAGCTTAGTGACAGGGGAGGGGGGCTACACCTTC. It is translated as CASSLVTGEGGYTF.

The chain combines TRBV12-3 or TRBV12-4 with TRBJ2-1, with D hard to call. The CDR3 covers 17 residues. V shed 3 bases and J shed 8 bases, with 23 bases lying between them. CDR3 residues: CASSFLAVVMEGDEQFF. CDR3 nucleotide sequence: TGTGCCAGCAGTTTCCTGGCGGTCGTGATGGAAGGCGATGAGCAGTTCTTC.

The V gene is TRBV7-8, the J gene TRBJ2-5; D call uncertain. Deletions cut 7 bases from V and 5 bases from J, with 17 bases between. CDR1 is SGHVS, CDR2 FQNEAQ, per germline. CDR3 length equals 14 residues. The CDR3 DNA reads as TGTGCCAGCACCCCGCTCAGAACTGAGGAGACCCAGTACTTC. Translating gives CASTPLRTEETQYF.

A few counts support this clonotype. This chain links TRBV7-6 with TRBJ2-3; 12 bases fit TRBD2. Germline V lookup: CDR1 SGHVS, CDR2 FNYEAQ. The J segment lost 4 bases and the V segment lost 0 bases, leaving 8 bases of the junction unmatched. The length of the CDR3 is 18 residues. Written as DNA, the CDR3 is TGTGCCAGCAGCTTAGCAAGCCCGACTAGCGGGGGACCAGATACGCAGTATTTT. Translation: CASSLASPTSGGPDTQYF. Using reference TRBV7-6 and TRBJ2-3 for the parts outside the CDR3, the full variable domain is GAGVSQSPRYKVTKRGQDVALRCDPISGHVSLYWYRQALGQGPEFLTYFNYEAQQDKSGLPNDRFSAERPEGSISTLTIQRTEQRDSAMYRCASSLASPTSGGPDTQYFGPGTRLTVL.

The table lists this clonotype with a few counts. The chain employs TRBV9 and TRBJ2-1, with TRBD2 identical over 7 bases. This CDR3 has 14 amino acids. Germline V gene data show CDR1 as SGDLS and CDR2 as YYNGEE. V trimming: 3 bases; J trimming: 6 bases; junction bases outside the gene matches: 6. Written as DNA, the CDR3 is TGTGCCAGCAGCGCCATTGGCGGGAGCAATGAGCAGTTCTTC. This codes for CASSAIGGSNEQFF.

The table lists this clonotype with a few counts. The chain is built from TRBV12-3 or TRBV12-4 and TRBJ1-1; D not certain. Between the trimmed V and J ends, which lost 3 bases and 6 bases, there was a span of 14 bases. This CDR3 is built from 14 residues. CDR3: CASSLPGLEAEAFF. DNA for the CDR3: TGTGCCAGCAGTTTGCCGGGTCTCGAGGCTGAAGCTTTCTTT.

The chain carries TRBV18 and TRBJ1-4; TRBD1 might be the D (5 bases). The germline V and J ends were trimmed by 3 bases and 5 bases, with 16 bases remaining between them. Germline V gives CDR1 KGHSH, CDR2 LQKENI. There are 16 residues in the CDR3. CDR3 coding DNA: TGTGCCAGCTCACCCGTTCTCCAGGGAGGGAATGAAAAACTGTTTTTT. Protein sequence: CASSPVLQGGNEKLFF.

The chain is built from TRBV29-1 and TRBJ2-3; weak D call: TRBD2 (6 bases). Germline V gene data show CDR1 as SQVTM and CDR2 as ANQGSEA. Trimming removed 4 bases at V and 2 bases at J, with 13 bases between. CDR3 length: 14 amino acids. The CDR3 reads CSVVEGRDTDTQYF. CDR3 nucleotide sequence: TGCAGCGTTGTCGAGGGGCGGGACACAGATACGCAGTATTTT.

This clonotype was seen only a few times. CDR3 DNA: TGCAGCGGGGTGGCCGGGACAGAGAAGGCTTTCTTT. Protein: CSGVAGTEKAFF. The chain has TRBV29-1 and TRBJ1-1, with 7 bases identical to TRBD1. This CDR3 has 12 residues. Germline loops: CDR1 SQVTM, CDR2 ANQGSEA. Trimming cost V 7 bases and J 11 bases; bases outside gene matches: 13.

V gene TRBV6-2 or TRBV6-3 combines with J gene TRBJ2-1, with 10 bases matching TRBD2. CDR3 length: 17 residues. CDR1 is MNHEY, CDR2 SVGEGT, per germline. V was clipped by 6 bases and J by 6 bases; unmatched bases: 14. CDR3 sequence: CASSPSGSIPQANEQFF. The CDR3 DNA follows: TGTGCCAGCAGCCCTAGCGGGAGTATCCCCCAGGCCAATGAGCAGTTCTTC.

This clonotype was observed a handful of times. The rearrangement joins TRBV6-1 to TRBJ2-2; 10 bases match TRBD1. The CDR3 runs 15 residues. The J segment lost 6 bases and the V segment lost 4 bases, leaving 5 bases of the junction unmatched. The germline gives CDR1 MNHNS, CDR2 SASEGT. The CDR3 reads CASSVGQGGPGELFF. In nucleotides, the CDR3 is TGTGCCAGCAGTGTCGGACAGGGGGGTCCCGGGGAGCTGTTTTTT.

The chain links TRBV12-3 or TRBV12-4 to TRBJ2-1, with 13 nucleotides matching TRBD2. The CDR3 runs 15 residues. The junction had 9 bases not matched to a gene; V was cut back by 7 bases and J by 9 bases. CDR3 region: CASTFGGLAGPEQFF. The CDR3 bases are TGTGCCAGCACCTTTGGGGGACTAGCGGGACCTGAGCAGTTCTTC.

This clonotype was counted only a few times. The V call is TRBV12-3 or TRBV12-4, the J call TRBJ1-6; D is unresolved. V shed 4 bases and J shed 3 bases, with 10 bases lying between them. This CDR3 has 15 residues. The CDR3 region is CASSSTGSYNSPLHF. The DNA of the CDR3 is TGTGCCAGCAGTTCAACGGGCAGCTATAATTCACCCCTCCACTTT.

This chain connects TRBV6-6 to TRBJ2-7, with D maybe TRBD1 (6 bases). The CDR3 contains 13 residues. The V gene's germline CDR1 is MNHNY and CDR2 SVGAGI (reference sequence). Trimming shortened V by 8 bases and J by 5 bases, and 16 bases separated the two germline ends. CDR3 coding DNA: TGTGCCAGCTTAGGGGGAGCGAGCGACGAGCAGTACTTC. Encoded protein: CASLGGASDEQYF.

The CDR3 nucleotides read TGTGCCACCCCCGTCTGGCGGCAGCCCCAGCATTTT. This codes for CATPVWRQPQHF. This sequence joins TRBV19 and TRBJ1-5; D gene uncertain. The V gene lost 10 bases and the J gene lost 7 bases, with 14 bases spanning the gap. Germline CDR1 and CDR2: LNHDA and SQIVND (reference sequence). CDR3 length: 12 amino acids.

As regards this clonotype: One end of the junction is discordant with germline, which a read error may explain. The V and J genes are TRBV7-9 and TRBJ2-7, with 10 bases identical to TRBD1. In germline, CDR1 is SEHNR, CDR2 FQNEAQ (reference sequence). CDR3 size: 20 residues. This chain's CDR3 is CASSLTPGTGVKRGSYKQYF. In DNA form, the CDR3 reads TGTGCCAGCAGCCTTACACCCGGGACAGGGGTAAAACGCGGCTCCTACAAGCAGTACTTC. Full variable domain (rest looked up from reference TRBV7-9 and TRBJ2-7): DTGVSQNPRHKITKRGQNVTFRCDPISEHNRLYWYRQTLGQGPEFLTYFQNEAQLEKSRLLSDRFSAERPKGSFSTLEIQRTEQGDSAMYLCASSLTPGTGVKRGSYKQYFGPGTRLTVT.

This clonotype was seen repeatedly, ten times or more. V is TRBV7-2 and J is TRBJ2-7, with 9 bases matching TRBD1. CDR1 is SGHTA, CDR2 FQGNSA, per germline. The CDR3 totals 16 residues. V lost 4 bases to trimming and J lost 0 bases; unmatched junction nucleotides: 7. CDR3 sequence (DNA): TGTGCCAGCAGCTCGGACAGGGGATTAAGCTCCTACGAGCAGTACTTC. It specifies CASSSDRGLSSYEQYF.

As concerns this clonotype: It is likely a read error, because the conserved phenylalanine at the end of the CDR3 is missing. The chain links TRBV12-3 or TRBV12-4 to TRBJ1-1; 8 bases map to TRBD1. The V gene end was trimmed by 3 bases and the J gene end by 0 bases; junction bases not matched to a gene: 12. This CDR3 comprises 18 residues. CDR3 coding DNA: TGTGCCAGCAGTTTGGACAGGGAGATTTGGCTCGTGAACACTGAAGCTTTCCTT. It specifies CASSLDREIWLVNTEAFL.

V and J are TRBV11-2 and TRBJ2-7; possible D gene TRBD2, 5 bases. Per germline, CDR1 SGHAT and CDR2 FQNNGV. The CDR3 is made up of 16 amino acids. The V and J ends lost 5 bases and 4 bases respectively, with 21 bases between them. The CDR3 nucleotides are TGTGCCAGCAGCGGGCGAGGGTCGGTGCCTAGGTACGAGCAGTACTTC. Encoded protein: CASSGRGSVPRYEQYF.

This chain connects TRBV6-6 to TRBJ1-1, with D perhaps matching TRBD1 (5 bases). CDR1 is MNHNY and CDR2 is SVGAGI in the germline V gene (reference sequence). V lost 0 bases and J 3 bases, leaving 8 bases between the germline ends. The CDR3 runs to 14 residues. CDR3 DNA: TGTGCCAGCAGTTACTCGGCAGGGTACACTGAAGCTTTCTTT. It is translated as CASSYSAGYTEAFF.

The V call is TRBV11-2, the J call TRBJ2-5, with 9 bases lining up with TRBD1. The CDR3 runs to 16 residues. Germline assignment: CDR1 SGHAT and CDR2 FQNNGV. With V trimmed by 1 base and J by 5 bases, 8 bases remained unmatched. The CDR3, as DNA: TGTGCCAGCAGCTTAGTCCCTACAGGGGGCTGGGAGACCCAGTACTTC. It encodes CASSLVPTGGWETQYF.